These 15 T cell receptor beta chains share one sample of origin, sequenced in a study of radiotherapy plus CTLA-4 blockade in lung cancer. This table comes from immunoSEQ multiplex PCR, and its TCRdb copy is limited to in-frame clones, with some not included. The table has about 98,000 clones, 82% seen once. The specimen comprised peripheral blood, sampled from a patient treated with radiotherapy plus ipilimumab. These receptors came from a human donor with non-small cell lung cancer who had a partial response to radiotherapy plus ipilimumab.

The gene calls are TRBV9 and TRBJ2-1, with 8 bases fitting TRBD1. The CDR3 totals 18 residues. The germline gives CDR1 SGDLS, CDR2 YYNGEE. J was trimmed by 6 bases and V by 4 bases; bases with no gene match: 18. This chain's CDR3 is CASSLGPGGQGGGNEQFF. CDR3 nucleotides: TGTGCCAGCAGCCTAGGCCCTGGTGGACAGGGCGGTGGCAATGAGCAGTTCTTC.

CDR3 DNA sequence: TGTGCCTGGAGTGTGGGGGGTTTTCAGCCCCAGCATTTT. This encodes CAWSVGGFQPQHF. This sequence joins TRBV30 and TRBJ1-5; D might be TRBD1 (5 bases). Trimming cost V 0 bases and J 6 bases, with 9 bases left between them. The CDR3 spans 13 residues. The germline V gene has CDR1 GTSNPN and CDR2 SVGIG (reference sequence). Full variable domain (outside the CDR3, taken from reference TRBV30 and TRBJ1-5): SQTIHQWPATLVQPVGSPLSLECTVEGTSNPNLYWYRQAAGRGLQLLFYSVGIGQISSEVPQNLSASRPQDRQFILSSKKLLLSDSGFYLCAWSVGGFQPQHFGDGTRLSIL.

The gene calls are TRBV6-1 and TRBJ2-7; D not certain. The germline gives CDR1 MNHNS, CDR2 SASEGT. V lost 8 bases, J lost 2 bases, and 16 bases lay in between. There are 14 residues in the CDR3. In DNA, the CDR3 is TGTGCCAGCCGTCTTTCCCGATTAGCCTACGAGCAGTACTTC. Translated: CASRLSRLAYEQYF.

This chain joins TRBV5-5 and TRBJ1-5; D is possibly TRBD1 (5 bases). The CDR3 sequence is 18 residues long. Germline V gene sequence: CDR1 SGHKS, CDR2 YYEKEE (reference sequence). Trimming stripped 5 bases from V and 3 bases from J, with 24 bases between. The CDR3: CASRPREGVLFSNQPQHF. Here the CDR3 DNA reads TGTGCCAGCAGACCCAGGGAAGGGGTTTTATTTTCCAATCAGCCCCAGCATTTT.

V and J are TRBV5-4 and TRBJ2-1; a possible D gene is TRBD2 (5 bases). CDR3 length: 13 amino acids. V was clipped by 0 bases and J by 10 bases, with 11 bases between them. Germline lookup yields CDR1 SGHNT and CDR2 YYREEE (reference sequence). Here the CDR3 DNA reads TGTGCCAGCAGCTTGGAGTCAGGCGGGGAGCAGTTCTTC. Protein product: CASSLESGGEQFF. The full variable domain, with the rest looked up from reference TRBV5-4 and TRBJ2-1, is ETGVTQSPTHLIKTRGQQVTLRCSSQSGHNTVSWYQQALGQGPQFIFQYYREEENGRGNFPPRFSGLQFPNYSSELNVNALELDDSALYLCASSLESGGEQFFGPGTRLTVL.

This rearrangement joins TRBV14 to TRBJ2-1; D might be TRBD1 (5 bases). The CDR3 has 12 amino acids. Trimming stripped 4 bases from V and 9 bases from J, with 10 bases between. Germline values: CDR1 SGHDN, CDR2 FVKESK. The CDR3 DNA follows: TGTGCCAGCAGCCCTATAAGGGGTGAGCAGTTCTTC. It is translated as CASSPIRGEQFF.

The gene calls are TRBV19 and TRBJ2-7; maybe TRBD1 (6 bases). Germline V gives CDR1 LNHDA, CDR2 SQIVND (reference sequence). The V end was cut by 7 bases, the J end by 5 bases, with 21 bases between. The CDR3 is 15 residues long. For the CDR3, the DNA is TGTGCCAGTAACCCGACCATACAGGGAACCAACGAGCAGTACTTC. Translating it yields CASNPTIQGTNEQYF.

CDR3 nucleotides: TGCAGCGTTGTTGGGACTAGCGGAGATAGCTCCTACAATGAGCAGTTCTTC. Amino acid sequence: CSVVGTSGDSSYNEQFF. The chain employs TRBV29-1 and TRBJ2-1; the match to TRBD2 covers 11 bases. J was trimmed by 0 bases and V by 4 bases; bases with no gene match: 8. This CDR3 spans 17 amino acids. Per the germline V gene, CDR1 is SQVTM and CDR2 is ANQGSEA.

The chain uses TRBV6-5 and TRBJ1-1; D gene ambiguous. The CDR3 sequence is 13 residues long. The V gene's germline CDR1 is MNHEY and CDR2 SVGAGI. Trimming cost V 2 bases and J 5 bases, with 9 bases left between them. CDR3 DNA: TGTGCCAGCAGTTACGTGCCGGGAACTGAAGCTTTCTTT. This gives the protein CASSYVPGTEAFF.

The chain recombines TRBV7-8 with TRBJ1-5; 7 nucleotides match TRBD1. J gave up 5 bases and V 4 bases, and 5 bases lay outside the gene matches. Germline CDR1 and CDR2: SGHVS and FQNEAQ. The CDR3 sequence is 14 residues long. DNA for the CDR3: TGTGCCAGCAGCTCCCGGGACAGCTATCAGCCCCAGCATTTT. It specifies CASSSRDSYQPQHF. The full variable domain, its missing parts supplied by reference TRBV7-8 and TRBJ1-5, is GAGVSQSPRYKVAKRGQDVALRCDPISGHVSLFWYQQALGQGPEFLTYFQNEAQLDKSGLPSDRFFAERPEGSVSTLKIQRTQQEDSAVYLCASSSRDSYQPQHFGDGTRLSIL.

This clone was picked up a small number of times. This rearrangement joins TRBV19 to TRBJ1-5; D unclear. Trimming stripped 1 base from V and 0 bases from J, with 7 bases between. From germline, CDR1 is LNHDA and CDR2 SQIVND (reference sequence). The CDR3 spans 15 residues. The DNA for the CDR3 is TGTGCCAGTAGTATAGTTGTTAATAGCAATCAGCCCCAGCATTTT. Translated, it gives CASSIVVNSNQPQHF.

CDR3 DNA sequence: TGTGCCAGTAGTATACTTAGGGACAGGCGAGCCTATAGCAATCAGCCCCAGCATTTT. Translation: CASSILRDRRAYSNQPQHF. The gene calls are TRBV19 and TRBJ1-5, with TRBD1 identical over 8 bases. The CDR3 sequence is 19 residues long. Trimming at V came to 2 bases and at J to 0 bases, leaving 12 bases not matched to a gene. From germline, CDR1 is LNHDA and CDR2 SQIVND (reference sequence).

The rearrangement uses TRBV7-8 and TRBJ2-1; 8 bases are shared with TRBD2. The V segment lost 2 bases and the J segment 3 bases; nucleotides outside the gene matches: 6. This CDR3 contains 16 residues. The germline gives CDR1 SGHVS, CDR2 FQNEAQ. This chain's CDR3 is CASSLLAGILYNEQFF. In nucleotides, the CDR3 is TGTGCCAGCAGCTTATTAGCGGGGATACTCTACAATGAGCAGTTCTTC.

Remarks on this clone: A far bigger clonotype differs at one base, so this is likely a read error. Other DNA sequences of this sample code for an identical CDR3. In DNA form, the CDR3 reads TGTGCCAGTAGTGAGGTACAGTCCCATGGCTACACCTTC. Translation gives CASSEVQSHGYTF. The chain links TRBV25-1 to TRBJ1-2; D uncertain. The CDR3 length is 13 residues. Germline values: CDR1 MGHDK, CDR2 SYGVNS.

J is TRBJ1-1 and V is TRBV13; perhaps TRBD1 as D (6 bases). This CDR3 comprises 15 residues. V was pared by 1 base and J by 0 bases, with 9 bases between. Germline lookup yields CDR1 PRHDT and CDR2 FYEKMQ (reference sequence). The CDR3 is CASSLAGDMNTEAFF. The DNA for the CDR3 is TGTGCCAGCAGCTTAGCTGGGGACATGAACACTGAAGCTTTCTTT.